This TCR beta chain was identified in a study of blood T cell repertoires in COVID-19 (dated by TCRdb to about 2020). Broadly, across the study: Samples covering the acute and convalescent phases of COVID-19 were provided by collaborators in the United States, Italy and Spain. Where available, HLA class I and class II types were taken from metadata supplied by the sample provider and were not determined by assay-based typing. The material from the prospective study consisted of cDNA or gDNA derived from T cells, B-cell-depleted T cells, or PBMCs. A de-identified subject ID, COVID-19 status, age in years and sex were almost always included in the sample metadata. The repertoires were released in a freely available public database intended as a resource for research on the immune response to SARS-CoV-2. Samples came from the ongoing ImmuneRACE study (first 160 participants) plus 1,254 subjects from 6 global collaborators. The dataset comprised deeply sampled blood TCRbeta repertoires from subjects exposed to, actively infected with, or recovered from COVID-19.

Whole blood was collected in K2EDTA tubes by collaborating institutions according to the institutions' own protocols. For TCRbeta analysis, collaborators shipped samples as frozen whole blood, isolated PBMCs, or DNA extracted from either of those sample types. Study-level results and caveats: The quantity of clinical and demographic metadata differed by source and by participant and was supplied without curation.

The immunoSEQ Assay, a bias-controlled multiplex PCR, was used to amplify TCRbeta CDR3 regions from genomic DNA. On the study's bioinformatics: The number of nucleated cells in each sample was estimated by amplification of reference gene primers within the assay. To quantify the absolute abundance of each unique TCRbeta CDR3 rearrangement, sequence reads were collapsed and filtered. For each sample, productive Simpson clonality was calculated as the square root of Simpson's diversity index across productive rearrangements. Imported from immuneACCESS, the table was reduced by TCRdb to in-frame sequences with V and J called. These copies leave out some clones; in studies compared against another copy, an unresolved V gene accounts for under half, and the cause of the remainder is not known. V, J and clone size are taken as reported in that table, and D and trimming were inferred from the DNA itself. This sample holds about 200,000 clones; 88% were observed only once. Around 1.5% of the sample goes to the ten largest clones.

As concerns this clone: Its specific antigen is unknown. Within one base of it there is no much larger clone, and no base qualities were kept.

As encoded in the germline V gene, CDR1 is MNHEY while CDR2 is SVGEGT. Trimming costs V 4 bases and J 0 bases, and their ends lie 10 bases apart. Inclusive of the bounding cysteine and phenylalanine, the CDR3 is 16 residues long. The CDR3 DNA has 48 bases and is translated from base 1. The chain couples TRBV6-2 or TRBV6-3 to TRBJ2-6; TRBD1 could be the D gene, as 6 bases match. The receptor's source is a man aged 18 to 35 with active or convalescent COVID-19. Sample: peripheral blood. The CDR3 reads as follows: CASSFTGFSGANVLTF. The DNA is TGTGCCAGCAGTTTTACAGGGTTCTCTGGGGCCAACGTCCTGACTTTC.